The clone carrying this T cell receptor beta chain was counted a few times. A process of 5'RACE template switching, which added a universal primer site and UMIs, was used to make TCR cDNA. TCRdb redid the calling of the 5' RACE reads with MiXCR, one entry per CDR3 protein. The table includes over 150,000 distinct CDR3 sequences, about 6.2% detected once. This specimen belongs to a study of T cells after yellow fever vaccination. This CDR3 is 14 amino acids long. Trimming took off 6 bases at V and 7 bases at J, with 15 bases between the two ends. Germline CDR1 reads SGHTA; CDR2 reads FQGNSA. The chain uses TRBV7-2 and TRBJ2-2; D may correspond to TRBD1 or TRBD2 (5 bases each). Sequenced here: CD4+ T cells sorted from PBMCs, sampled on the day of the first yellow fever vaccination. The sequence was obtained from a man younger than 35 who received the YFV17D yellow fever vaccine. CDR3 DNA sequence: TGTGCCAGCAGTCCCGGCGTGGGGGACGGGGAGCTGTTTTTT. Amino acids: CASSPGVGDGELFF.